These 17 T cell receptor beta chains were sequenced from one sample in a study of blood T cell repertoires in COVID-19. This table comes from immunoSEQ multiplex PCR, and its TCRdb copy is limited to in-frame clones, with some not included. Of hundreds of thousands of clones detected, more than 75% appear once; the ten largest clones hold 10%. Sample: PBMCs or T cells enriched from blood (not recorded which). These TCRs come from a woman aged 45-59 years who had recovered from COVID-19.

This clone showed up just a few times. The rearrangement uses TRBV7-2 and TRBJ1-5, with a weak D call TRBD1 (5 bases). Germline V gene lookup returns CDR1 SGHTA and CDR2 FQGNSA. The length of the CDR3 is 15 residues. Trimming removed 5 bases at V and 1 base at J, with 12 bases between. The CDR3 is CASSPGGGSNQPQHF. In DNA form, the CDR3 reads TGTGCCAGCAGCCCCGGCGGGGGGAGCAATCAGCCCCAGCATTTT.

This rearrangement joins TRBV6-4 to TRBJ1-1; 8 bases match TRBD1. The CDR3 loop spans 16 amino acids. CDR1 and CDR2 (germline): MRHNA, SNTAGT. Trimming at V came to 6 bases and at J to 2 bases, leaving 11 bases not matched to a gene. The CDR3 loop is CASRNRDRKPNTEAFF. The CDR3 DNA reads as TGTGCCAGCAGGAACCGGGACAGGAAACCAAACACTGAAGCTTTCTTT.

V gene TRBV15 combines with J gene TRBJ1-6; the match to TRBD1 covers 7 bases. The junction had 5 bases not matched to a gene; V was cut back by 2 bases and J by 1 base. The germline V gene has CDR1 LNHNV and CDR2 YYDKDF (reference sequence). This CDR3 spans 17 amino acids. This CDR3 reads CATSRQGGSSYNSPLHF. The DNA of the CDR3 is TGTGCCACCAGCAGACAGGGGGGTTCGTCCTATAATTCACCCCTCCACTTT.

This rearrangement joins TRBV5-4 to TRBJ2-6; 9 positions match TRBD1. Germline V gene lookup returns CDR1 SGHNT and CDR2 YYREEE (reference sequence). This CDR3 has 16 residues. Losses at the gene ends were 2 bases for V and 4 bases for J; bases not matched to a gene: 4. Written as DNA, the CDR3 is TGTGCCAGCAGCTTACAGGGGGCGGAAGGGGCCAACGTCCTGACTTTC. Amino acids: CASSLQGAEGANVLTF.

V and J are TRBV27 and TRBJ2-7; 7 bases agree with TRBD1. Germline CDR1 reads MNHEY; CDR2 reads SMNVEV (reference sequence). The ends lost 6 bases at V and 9 bases at J; junction bases unmatched: 8. The CDR3 spans 12 residues. The CDR3 nucleotides read TGTGCCAGCAGGACGCAGGGGGAGCCGCAGTACTTC. This sequence encodes CASRTQGEPQYF.

Note on this clone: Other DNA variants within this sample encode the same CDR3. The chain couples TRBV7-9 to TRBJ2-3; 7 bases align to TRBD1. CDR3 length: 14 residues. Germline CDR1 SEHNR, CDR2 FQNEAQ (reference sequence). With V trimmed by 4 bases and J by 2 bases, 3 bases remained unmatched. CDR3 sequence reads: CASSSTGSTDTQYF. CDR3 sequence (DNA): TGTGCCAGCAGCTCGACAGGGTCCACAGATACGCAGTATTTT.

The rearrangement links TRBV12-3 or TRBV12-4 to TRBJ2-1, with D possibly matching TRBD1 (5 bases). CDR3 length equals 13 residues. The V end lost 2 bases, the J end lost 9 bases, and 11 bases lay between the germline ends. The CDR3 region is CASSLLQGSEQFF. The CDR3 nucleotides are TGTGCCAGCAGTTTACTCCAGGGCTCTGAGCAGTTCTTC.

This rearrangement joins TRBV3-1 (or the pseudogene TRBV3-2) to TRBJ1-2; D might be TRBD1 (5 bases). The CDR3 has 16 amino acids. V lost 3 bases and J lost 2, with 16 bases in between. Germline CDR1 LGHDT, CDR2 YNNKEL (reference sequence). In DNA, the CDR3 is TGTGCCAGCAGCCAGGGAGGCTCGGGGGTCAACTATGGCTACACCTTC. It specifies CASSQGGSGVNYGYTF.

The J gene is TRBJ1-1, the V gene TRBV7-9; possible D gene TRBD1, 6 bases. V was cut by 4 bases and J by 5 bases, with 17 bases left in between. Germline CDR1 is SEHNR and CDR2 is FQNEAQ (reference sequence). CDR3 size: 15 residues. The chain's CDR3 is CASSSTTGPGTEAFF. Here the CDR3 DNA reads TGTGCCAGCAGCTCAACTACAGGGCCAGGGACTGAAGCTTTCTTT.

The chain has TRBV30 and TRBJ1-2; possibly TRBD1 for D (6 bases). Trimming left V 0 bases short and J 1 base short, with 12 bases between. Germline V gene sequence: CDR1 GTSNPN, CDR2 SVGIG (reference sequence). CDR3 length: 15 amino acids. CDR3 protein: CAWSVRDKLNYGYTF. The CDR3 DNA sequence: TGTGCCTGGAGTGTAAGGGACAAGCTTAACTATGGCTACACCTTC. Variable domain in full (rest from reference TRBV30 and TRBJ1-2): SQTIHQWPATLVQPVGSPLSLECTVEGTSNPNLYWYRQAAGRGLQLLFYSVGIGQISSEVPQNLSASRPQDRQFILSSKKLLLSDSGFYLCAWSVRDKLNYGYTFGSGTRLTVV.

The rearrangement links TRBV6-6 to TRBJ1-1; a weak D match, TRBD1 (5 bases). Germline CDR1 is MNHNY and CDR2 is SVGAGI (reference sequence). Trimming took off 6 bases at V and 1 base at J, with 15 bases between the two ends. The CDR3 has 15 residues. CDR3 loop: CASSQTVGWNTEAFF. The DNA for the CDR3 is TGTGCCAGCAGCCAGACAGTGGGATGGAACACTGAAGCTTTCTTT.

This clone came up once. This chain connects TRBV23-1 to TRBJ1-5, with D unclear. TRBV23-1 is assigned to the ORF class and has an uncertain function. V lost 0 bases and J lost 0, with 15 bases in between. The CDR3 spans 18 residues. CDR3 in amino acids: CASSQSNGYGNSNQPQHF. The CDR3 DNA reads as TGCGCCAGCAGTCAATCGAATGGGTACGGGAATAGCAATCAGCCCCAGCATTTT.

This sequence joins TRBV7-9 and TRBJ2-1; TRBD2 agrees at 8 bases. The V and J ends lost 5 bases and 8 bases, in that order; junction bases with no gene match: 20. Germline CDR1 and CDR2: SEHNR and FQNEAQ (reference sequence). This CDR3 has 18 residues. CDR3 DNA sequence: TGTGCCAGCAGCCCTAGGAAGCGGGGGATCCCACCCCCGGATGAGCAGTTCTTC. It codes for CASSPRKRGIPPPDEQFF.

This rearrangement joins TRBV6-5 to TRBJ1-1, with D perhaps matching TRBD1 (6 bases). The CDR3 loop spans 15 amino acids. Germline values: CDR1 MNHEY, CDR2 SVGAGI. V lost 6 bases and J lost 2, with 16 bases in between. The CDR3 region has the DNA TGTGCCAGCAGATCTAACAGGGACGCCAACACTGAAGCTTTCTTT. Protein sequence: CASRSNRDANTEAFF.

The CDR3 region is CASSRRGQNTEAFF. The CDR3, as DNA: TGTGCCAGCAGCCGCCGGGGACAGAACACTGAAGCTTTCTTT. The chain recombines TRBV11-3 with TRBJ1-1; D is possibly TRBD1 (6 bases). CDR3 length equals 14 residues. Per the germline V gene, CDR1 is SGHNT and CDR2 is YENEEA. V lost 5 bases to trimming and J lost 1 base, with 11 bases between them.

The chain uses TRBV2 and TRBJ1-3; 7 bases are shared with TRBD1. V lost 7 bases, J lost 0 bases, and 12 bases stayed unmatched. This CDR3 spans 17 amino acids. Germline CDR1 and CDR2: SNHLY and FYNNEI. CDR3 DNA: TGTGCCAGCAATACCCAGGGGGGACAGATCTCTGGAAACACCATATATTTT. It yields the protein CASNTQGGQISGNTIYF.

The chain carries TRBV9 and TRBJ1-3, with D perhaps TRBD1 (6 bases). Germline V gives CDR1 SGDLS, CDR2 YYNGEE. The CDR3 totals 15 residues. With 3 bases removed from V and 1 base from J, the gap between germline ends came to 11 bases. CDR3 region: CASSALQGSGNTIYF. CDR3 DNA: TGTGCCAGCAGCGCCTTACAGGGATCTGGAAACACCATATATTTT.